These 25 T cell receptor beta chains were all obtained from the same sample, sequenced in a study of blood T cell repertoires in COVID-19. Profiled with immunoSEQ multiplex PCR; TCRdb holds only in-frame clones, not every one. The sample has more than 95,000 clones; around nine tenths are singletons. Sample: peripheral blood. The receptor source for this set is a man in his 60s with acute or convalescent COVID-19.

This clone has a handful of counts. This sequence joins TRBV7-2 and TRBJ1-6, with D perhaps matching TRBD1 (6 bases). Per germline, CDR1 SGHTA and CDR2 FQGNSA. The CDR3 totals 14 residues. Trimming cost V 5 bases and J 7 bases, with 12 bases left between them. The CDR3 DNA reads TGTGCCAGCAGCCCGGGACAAACAAATTCACCCCTCCACTTT. This gives the protein CASSPGQTNSPLHF.

This clone was found once. This chain joins TRBV7-9 and TRBJ2-5, with D perhaps TRBD2 (6 bases). Trimming stripped 5 bases from V and 0 bases from J, with 10 bases between. Germline V gene data show CDR1 as SEHNR and CDR2 as FQNEAQ (reference sequence). The CDR3 totals 14 residues. The CDR3 loop reads CASSPGTYQETQYF. CDR3 nucleotides: TGTGCCAGCAGCCCTGGGACTTACCAAGAGACCCAGTACTTC.

CDR3 sequence: CASLPRDRVHNEQFF. The CDR3 nucleotides are TGTGCCAGCCTCCCCAGGGACAGGGTACACAATGAGCAGTTCTTC. The chain couples TRBV7-9 to TRBJ2-1, with 9 positions matching TRBD1. The CDR3 contains 15 residues. CDR1 and CDR2 (germline): SEHNR, FQNEAQ (reference sequence). The V and J ends lost 8 bases and 5 bases, in that order; junction bases with no gene match: 10.

The chain links TRBV5-1 to TRBJ1-6; D is ambiguous. Per the germline V gene, CDR1 is SGHRS and CDR2 is YFSETQ. The CDR3 totals 16 residues. Trimming removed 0 bases at V and 0 bases at J, with 7 bases between. The CDR3 spells CASSLGVSSYNSPLHF. CDR3 bases: TGCGCCAGCAGCTTGGGTGTGAGCTCCTATAATTCACCCCTCCACTTT.

The CDR3 DNA reads as TGTGCCAGTAGTATAGAGGGACAGAGCAATCAGCCCCAGCATTTT. The encoded protein is CASSIEGQSNQPQHF. The chain employs TRBV19 and TRBJ1-5; 7 nucleotides align to TRBD1. The CDR3 extends over 15 amino acids. The junction had 0 bases not matched to a gene; V was cut back by 0 bases and J by 1 base. Per germline, CDR1 LNHDA and CDR2 SQIVND (reference sequence).

This chain uses TRBV10-1 with TRBJ1-1, with TRBD1 as a possible D gene (6 bases). The V gene lost 4 bases and the J gene lost 5 bases, with 17 bases spanning the gap. CDR1 is WNHNN, CDR2 SYGVQD, per germline (reference sequence). The CDR3 totals 15 residues. The CDR3 DNA follows: TGCGCCAGCAGTGCCCACACAGGGATAGAAACTGAAGCTTTCTTT. It encodes CASSAHTGIETEAFF.

This chain's CDR3 is CASSQARQGTSYF. The CDR3 DNA follows: TGTGCCAGCAGCCAGGCCCGACAGGGAACTTCGTATTTT. The chain joins TRBV14 to TRBJ2-3, with TRBD1 matching 7 bases. After removal of 3 bases from V and 14 bases from J, the junction contained 11 bases not matched to a gene. This CDR3 has 13 amino acids. The germline V gene has CDR1 SGHDN and CDR2 FVKESK.

Details on this clone: The sample has other DNA sequences that encode this CDR3 too. This chain uses TRBV7-9 with TRBJ2-7, with D perhaps TRBD2 (5 bases). The CDR3 loop spans 12 amino acids. The germline V and J ends were trimmed by 3 bases and 5 bases, with 8 bases remaining between them. CDR1 and CDR2 (germline): SEHNR, FQNEAQ (reference sequence). As DNA, the CDR3 is TGTGCCAGCAGCTTCACTAGTAACGAGCAGTACTTC. Translating it yields CASSFTSNEQYF. Full variable domain (missing parts from reference TRBV7-9 and TRBJ2-7): DTGVSQNPRHKITKRGQNVTFRCDPISEHNRLYWYRQTLGQGPEFLTYFQNEAQLEKSRLLSDRFSAERPKGSFSTLEIQRTEQGDSAMYLCASSFTSNEQYFGPGTRLTVT.

J is TRBJ2-6 and V is TRBV3-1 (or the pseudogene TRBV3-2); 7 nucleotides agree with TRBD1. CDR3 length: 19 residues. Germline V gene sequence: CDR1 LGHDT, CDR2 YNNKEL (reference sequence). The trim removed 0 bases at V and 0 bases at J, leaving 8 bases unmatched. CDR3 amino acids: CASSQDWGDRDSGANVLTF. The CDR3, as DNA: TGTGCCAGCAGCCAAGATTGGGGAGACAGGGACTCTGGGGCCAACGTCCTGACTTTC.

In DNA, the CDR3 is TGCGCCAGCAGTGACCCCTCCCGGGACAGGGGGCCGGATGGCTACACCTTC. Protein: CASSDPSRDRGPDGYTF. The chain has TRBV10-2 and TRBJ1-2; 12 nucleotides match TRBD1. The CDR3 contains 17 residues. Looked up from germline, CDR1 is WSHSY and CDR2 is SAAADI. With V trimmed by 3 bases and J by 6 bases, 11 bases remained unmatched.

V usage is TRBV5-8 and J usage is TRBJ1-2, with D unresolved. V lost 4 bases to trimming and J lost 8 bases, with 15 bases between them. This CDR3 has 13 residues. The germline gives CDR1 SGHTS, CDR2 YDEGEE. The DNA for the CDR3 is TGTGCCAGCAGCCCCGGTCAACAGCGGGGCTACACCTTC. Residues: CASSPGQQRGYTF. The full variable domain, with the rest looked up from reference TRBV5-8 and TRBJ1-2, is EAGVTQSPTHLIKTRGQQATLRCSPISGHTSVYWYQQALGLGLQFLLWYDEGEERNRGNFPPRFSGRQFPNYSSELNVNALELEDSALYLCASSPGQQRGYTFGSGTRLTVV.

On this clone itself: Other DNA sequences in this sample translate to the same CDR3. CDR3 bases: TGTGCCAGCAGTTTATCACGGTCACCCCTCCACTTT. Its translation is CASSLSRSPLHF. V and J are TRBV12-3 or TRBV12-4 and TRBJ1-6, with no clear D. This CDR3 has 12 residues. V was shortened by 2 bases and J by 10 bases, with 6 bases between the two germline ends.

This clone has more than one count but fewer than ten. The chain couples TRBV6-5 to TRBJ1-1; D unclear. The germline V gene has CDR1 MNHEY and CDR2 SVGAGI. The CDR3 is 13 residues long. V dropped 6 bases and J dropped 1 base, with 9 bases sitting between them. DNA of the CDR3: TGTGCCAGCAGCCCCCCAGGGAACACTGAAGCTTTCTTT. It translates to CASSPPGNTEAFF.

This clone was detected only once. This chain connects TRBV5-8 to TRBJ2-6; no firm D call. This CDR3 comprises 15 residues. Germline loops: CDR1 SGHTS, CDR2 YDEGEE. V was clipped by 1 base and J by 3 bases, with 8 bases between them. The CDR3 coding sequence is TGTGCCAGCAGCTTGTGGGCTCGTGGGGCCAACGTCCTGACTTTC. Residues: CASSLWARGANVLTF.

The chain couples TRBV5-1 to TRBJ1-4; the D is unclear. The ends were cut back, 6 bases at V and 5 bases at J, with 14 bases in the middle. The CDR3 consists of 14 residues. Germline V gene lookup returns CDR1 SGHRS and CDR2 YFSETQ. The chain's CDR3 is CASKSGTINEKLFF. The CDR3 nucleotides read TGCGCCAGCAAATCCGGTACCATCAATGAAAAACTGTTTTTT. Combining the CDR3 with reference TRBV5-1 and TRBJ1-4 gives the whole variable domain KAGVTQTPRYLIKTRGQQVTLSCSPISGHRSVSWYQQTPGQGLQFLFEYFSETQRNKGNFPGRFSGRQFSNSRSEMNVSTLELGDSALYLCASKSGTINEKLFFGSGTQLSVL.

The chain carries TRBV5-1 and TRBJ2-1; 12 bases are a match to TRBD2. Germline V gives CDR1 SGHRS, CDR2 YFSETQ. V dropped 4 bases and J dropped 0; count of bases not matched to a gene: 11. The CDR3 extends over 19 amino acids. The CDR3 DNA is TGCGCCAGCAGCAAATCCCCCGGGACTAGCGGGCGCTCCTACAATGAGCAGTTCTTC. Its protein is CASSKSPGTSGRSYNEQFF.

In its sample, this clone was seen once. The V and J genes are TRBV20-1 and TRBJ1-5, with 7 bases matching TRBD1. The CDR3 spans 14 residues. The V gene end was trimmed by 4 bases and the J gene end by 3 bases; junction bases not matched to a gene: 6. Germline loops: CDR1 DFQATT, CDR2 SNEGSKA (reference sequence). CDR3 protein: CSAIETGFNQPQHF. The DNA for the CDR3 is TGCAGTGCTATTGAGACAGGGTTCAATCAGCCCCAGCATTTT.

The CDR3 loop is CATSRDGGFEESYGYTF. The CDR3 nucleotides read TGTGCCACCAGCAGAGATGGCGGCTTCGAAGAGTCGTATGGCTACACCTTC. This chain connects TRBV15 to TRBJ1-2, with D uncertain. Trimming pared 0 bases from V and 5 bases from J, leaving 19 bases between. CDR1 and CDR2 from the germline V gene are LNHNV and YYDKDF (reference sequence). This CDR3 is built from 17 residues.

This chain links TRBV5-1 with TRBJ1-3; D remains ambiguous. Germline V lookup: CDR1 SGHRS, CDR2 YFSETQ. The V end lost 2 bases, the J end lost 4 bases, and 16 bases lay between the germline ends. The CDR3 runs to 16 residues. The DNA of the CDR3 is TGCGCCAGCAGCTTAAGTCAGAGCAGAGGAGGAAACACCATATATTTT. Amino acids: CASSLSQSRGGNTIYF.

This clone was picked up one time. The rearrangement links TRBV7-9 to TRBJ1-1, with 8 bases matching TRBD1. The CDR3 has 16 residues. The germline gives CDR1 SEHNR, CDR2 FQNEAQ (reference sequence). With 3 bases clipped from V and 2 bases from J, the junction kept 8 bases outside the gene matches. The CDR3 region has the DNA TGTGCCAGCAGCTTCGTCGGGACAGGAGAAAACACTGAAGCTTTCTTT. As protein: CASSFVGTGENTEAFF.

The chain links TRBV5-4 to TRBJ1-4; possible D gene TRBD1, 5 bases. This CDR3 comprises 15 residues. Trimming removed 3 bases from V and 7 bases from J, with 16 bases in between. CDR1 is SGHNT and CDR2 is YYREEE in the germline V gene (reference sequence). CDR3 in amino acids: CASSSGPGAAEKLFF. CDR3 DNA sequence: TGTGCCAGCAGCTCAGGACCTGGGGCGGCTGAAAAACTGTTTTTT.

CDR3: CASSLWGQGESGTQYF. As DNA, the CDR3 is TGTGCCAGCAGCCTTTGGGGACAGGGGGAATCTGGGACCCAGTACTTC. The rearrangement uses TRBV14 and TRBJ2-5; TRBD1 agrees at 11 bases. Germline V gene lookup returns CDR1 SGHDN and CDR2 FVKESK. Unmatched junction bases numbered 11, after V lost 4 bases and J lost 7 bases. This CDR3 is built from 16 residues.

To note about this clone: Sequence at one end of the junction differs from germline and may be a read error. The chain employs TRBV3-1 (or the pseudogene TRBV3-2) and TRBJ2-7, with TRBD1 matching 7 bases. Germline V lookup: CDR1 LGHDT, CDR2 YNNKEL (reference sequence). CDR3 length equals 12 residues. For the CDR3, the DNA is TGTGCCAGCAGATCCACCGGGACAGCCGCGGACTTC. Translated: CASRSTGTAADF.

The chain combines TRBV2 with TRBJ2-1, with 9 bases fitting TRBD2. The CDR3 covers 16 residues. Germline loops: CDR1 SNHLY, CDR2 FYNNEI. J lost 7 bases, V lost 5 bases, and 12 bases had no gene match. CDR3 nucleotides: TGTGCCAGCAGTCGAAGCGGGGGGCTCCCGGGGAATGAGCAGTTCTTC. Protein: CASSRSGGLPGNEQFF. The full variable domain, in which reference TRBV2 and TRBJ2-1 provide the parts outside the CDR3, is EPEVTQTPSHQVTQMGQEVILRCVPISNHLYFYWYRQILGQKVEFLVSFYNNEISEKSEIFDDQFSVERPDGSNFTLKIRSTKLEDSAMYFCASSRSGGLPGNEQFFGPGTRLTVL.

The table lists this clone with a count of one. This chain connects TRBV7-2 to TRBJ1-5, with 7 nucleotides matching TRBD1. J gave up 6 bases and V 5 bases, and 4 bases lay outside the gene matches. Germline lookup yields CDR1 SGHTA and CDR2 FQGNSA. This CDR3 has 13 amino acids. CDR3 sequence: CASSTQGSQPQHF. In DNA, the CDR3 is TGTGCCAGCAGCACACAGGGGAGTCAGCCCCAGCATTTT.